This T cell receptor beta chain is from a study of CD8 T cells in ankylosing spondylitis. This clonotype was picked up many times. The antigen remains undetermined. Findings of the study overall: Blood of patients with ankylosing spondylitis appeared to be characterized by a TCR beta motif of about 8 highly homologous variants. Disease-linked clones were reportedly significantly enriched in matched ankylosing spondylitis synovial fluid. A CD8+ phenotype characterized the disease-linked clones, which were relatively rare in peripheral blood. Some motif variants had been reported before (in reactive arthritis synovial fluid and blood).

TCRdb ran MiXCR on the 5' RACE reads and lists one entry per CDR3 protein. The sample contains some 150,000 distinct CDR3 sequences, about 10% of which appear only once. Germline V gives CDR1 SGHAT, CDR2 FQNNGV. The CDR3 is made up of 13 amino acids. The V gene lost 8 bases and the J gene lost 7 bases, with 12 bases spanning the gap. The receptor was derived from a female donor with ankylosing spondylitis or in good health (not recorded which). The material sequenced was blood, either unsorted or a sorted T cell fraction (not recorded which). The chain is built from TRBV11-2 and TRBJ1-6; maybe TRBD1 (5 bases). CDR3 loop: CASWGTPNSPLHF. In DNA, the CDR3 is TGTGCCAGCTGGGGGACGCCCAATTCACCCCTCCACTTT.